These 20 T cell receptor beta chains originate from one sample sequenced in a study of spatial heterogeneity in lung cancer. TCRdb called the 5' RACE reads again in MiXCR, with one record for every CDR3 protein. The data show 4,000 or so distinct CDR3 sequences, 30% to 35% seen once. As for time point: sample taken at primary tumor resection. Unsorted whole RNA from tumor, nontumor lung or frozen PBMC underwent sequencing. This sample comprised PBMCs, obtained at surgery. These receptors came from a male donor with early-stage non-small cell lung cancer.

As for this clonotype: This beta chain is a stray sequence in a library constructed for alpha chains; its clone size is not meaningful. This chain uses TRBV28 with TRBJ2-7; the D is unclear. Germline CDR1 MDHEN, CDR2 SYDVKM. Deletions cut 5 bases from V and 2 bases from J, with 10 bases between. The CDR3 totals 13 residues. For the CDR3, the DNA is TGTGCCAGCAGTCGTAAGAGCCCCTACGAGCAGTACTTC. It translates to CASSRKSPYEQYF.

In its sample, this clonotype is medium-sized (0.01 to 0.1%). This beta chain slipped into a library made for alpha chains as a stray read, so its size is not meaningful. V and J are TRBV14 and TRBJ2-1; 12 bases are a match to TRBD2. CDR3 length: 16 residues. The germline gives CDR1 SGHDN, CDR2 FVKESK. V shed 4 bases, J shed 7 bases, and the junction held 8 bases outside the gene matches. The CDR3 sequence: CASSPRLAGEGNEQFF. CDR3 sequence (DNA): TGTGCCAGCAGCCCCAGACTAGCGGGAGAGGGTAATGAGCAGTTCTTC.

Remarks on this clonotype: Being off target in a library aimed at alpha chains, this beta chain has a size of little meaning. The chain recombines TRBV12-3 or TRBV12-4 with TRBJ2-1; 7 bases fit TRBD1. The CDR3 totals 13 residues. Unmatched junction bases numbered 9, after V lost 6 bases and J lost 10 bases. The CDR3 DNA is TGTGCCAGCAGCTTTGCGACAGGGCGGGAGCAGTTCTTC. Translation gives CASSFATGREQFF.

This clonotype is labeled medium-sized (0.01 to 0.1%). This beta chain appears as a stray read in a library generated for alpha chains; its size is not informative. The chain recombines TRBV4-1 with TRBJ2-3; 8 positions agree with TRBD1. V lost 0 bases to trimming and J lost 7 bases; unmatched junction nucleotides: 3. Per germline, CDR1 MGHRA and CDR2 YSYEKL. The CDR3 totals 14 residues. The CDR3 coding sequence is TGCGCCAGCAGCCAAGAGACAGGGGCTTATACGCAGTATTTT. It translates to CASSQETGAYTQYF.

By proportion, this clonotype is large (0.1 to 1%). A library prepared for alpha chains yielded this beta chain as an off-target read; its size is of little meaning. The J gene is TRBJ2-5, the V gene TRBV7-3; D assignment may be TRBD1 or TRBD2 (6 bases each). Germline-derived CDR1 and CDR2 are SGHTA and FQGTGA. The CDR3 totals 13 residues. Trimming stripped 0 bases from V and 5 bases from J, with 7 bases between. CDR3 sequence: CASSLTGGETQYF. The CDR3 coding sequence is TGTGCCAGCAGCTTAACGGGGGGCGAGACCCAGTACTTC.

This clonotype showed up just a few times. This beta chain is an off-target read within a library intended for alpha chains, so its frequency means little. In nucleotides, the CDR3 is TGTGCCAGCAAGGAGCGGATAAACACCGGGGAGCTGTTTTTT. Its protein product is CASKERINTGELFF. The chain links TRBV2 to TRBJ2-2; perhaps TRBD2 as D (5 bases). From germline, CDR1 is SNHLY and CDR2 FYNNEI. The CDR3 has 14 residues. V lost 7 bases, J lost 2 bases, and 11 bases lay in between. Variable domain in full (rest from reference TRBV2 and TRBJ2-2): EPEVTQTPSHQVTQMGQEVILRCVPISNHLYFYWYRQILGQKVEFLVSFYNNEISEKSEIFDDQFSVERPDGSNFTLKIRSTKLEDSAMYFCASKERINTGELFFGEGSRLTVL.

This clonotype turned up a few times. This beta chain turned up in a library designed for alpha chains; as an off-target read, its abundance says little. The chain links TRBV12-3 or TRBV12-4 to TRBJ2-5; D gene ambiguous. The V end was cut by 6 bases, the J end by 2 bases, with 13 bases between. The CDR3 totals 14 residues. The CDR3 nucleotides read TGTGCCAGCAGCCACGGCTCTGTTCAAGAGACCCAGTACTTC. It yields the protein CASSHGSVQETQYF.

To note about this clonotype: Within a library made for alpha chains, this beta chain is off target, and its count is uninformative. The chain uses TRBV29-1 and TRBJ2-7, with D maybe TRBD1 (6 bases). Germline V lookup: CDR1 SQVTM, CDR2 ANQGSEA. Trimming pared 7 bases from V and 7 bases from J, leaving 17 bases between. The CDR3 runs to 12 residues. DNA of the CDR3: TGCAGCGAGAACAGGGCCGCAGGGGAGCAGTACTTC. This codes for CSENRAAGEQYF.

By its share, this clonotype is medium-sized. This beta chain slipped into a library made for alpha chains as a stray read, so its size is not meaningful. CDR3 nucleotides: TGTGCCGTTGACTCCGGGGCGGGGAGCGGAAACTTTTTT. Its protein product is CAVDSGAGSGNFF. The chain has TRBV28 and TRBJ2-2; D perhaps matches TRBD2 (6 bases). The germline gives CDR1 MDHEN, CDR2 SYDVKM. The CDR3 covers 13 residues. V was trimmed by 11 bases and J by 17 bases, leaving 27 bases between them.

This clonotype is medium-sized within its sample. The size of this beta chain means little, since it is a stray read in a library made for alpha chains. The chain is built from TRBV6-6 and TRBJ2-7; a possible D gene is TRBD1 (6 bases). Germline-derived CDR1 and CDR2 are MNHNY and SVGAGI (reference sequence). V gave up 0 bases and J gave up 3 bases, with 18 bases separating them. CDR3 length: 17 amino acids. The CDR3 DNA sequence: TGTGCCAGCAGTTACTCCCGTACAGGGAAGCTACTCTACGAGCAGTACTTC. It translates to CASSYSRTGKLLYEQYF.

For this clonotype: Because this beta chain is a stray read in a library intended to capture alpha chains, its abundance should not be given much weight. The rearrangement links TRBV27 to TRBJ2-3; D remains unclear. With 5 bases removed from V and 3 bases from J, the gap between germline ends came to 9 bases. This CDR3 has 13 amino acids. Looked up from germline, CDR1 is MNHEY and CDR2 is SMNVEV (reference sequence). The CDR3 bases are TGTGCCAGCAGTACGGAGCAAACAGATACGCAGTATTTT. It encodes CASSTEQTDTQYF.

In the case of this clonotype: The library was prepared for alpha chains; this beta chain is a stray read, so its frequency means little. V and J are TRBV23-1 and TRBJ2-1; D is perhaps TRBD2 (6 bases). TRBV23-1 counts as an open reading frame of uncertain function. This CDR3 is built from 18 residues. Trimming removed 4 bases at V and 0 bases at J, with 19 bases between. The CDR3 nucleotides read TGCGCCAGCAGTCTGAATCGGTCCCTAGCGCTCTCCTACAATGAGCAGTTCTTC. Its protein product is CASSLNRSLALSYNEQFF.

Notes on this clonotype: The junction shows a germline mismatch at one end, possibly a read error. With the library built for alpha chains, this beta chain is off target and its frequency is not meaningful. The V and J genes are TRBV18 and TRBJ2-7; D gene uncertain. This CDR3 contains 16 residues. Germline lookup yields CDR1 KGHSH and CDR2 LQKENI. The CDR3 DNA follows: TGTACCAGCTCCCCCCTTAGGACCGGCTTAGCCTACGAGCAGTACTTC. Its protein product is CTSSPLRTGLAYEQYF.

As for this clonotype: This beta chain is an unintended read in a library built for alpha chains; its size means little. V is TRBV7-9 and J is TRBJ2-7, with a possible D match to TRBD2 (5 bases). The CDR3 is made up of 14 amino acids. V was clipped by 3 bases and J by 5 bases, with 14 bases between them. Germline V gene lookup returns CDR1 SEHNR and CDR2 FQNEAQ (reference sequence). The CDR3 DNA follows: TGTGCCAGCAGCTTTTTCGGGATATACGACGAGCAGTACTTC. Amino acid sequence: CASSFFGIYDEQYF.

On this clonotype: This beta chain came through as a stray read in a library set up for alpha chains, and its size says little. This sequence joins TRBV7-8 and TRBJ2-7, with 10 bases that match TRBD1. The CDR3 consists of 14 residues. Per germline, CDR1 SGHVS and CDR2 FQNEAQ. Losses at the gene ends were 1 base for V and 7 bases for J; bases not matched to a gene: 4. The CDR3, as DNA: TGTGCCAGCAGCTTAGAAGGACAGGGGGGTGAGCAGTACTTC. Translated: CASSLEGQGGEQYF.

This clonotype is classed as hyperexpanded. A library prepared for alpha chains yielded this beta chain as an off-target read; its size is of little meaning. The chain has TRBV28 and TRBJ2-3; no reliable D call. Per the germline V gene, CDR1 is MDHEN and CDR2 is SYDVKM. V was trimmed by 6 bases and J by 4 bases, leaving 8 bases between them. The CDR3 runs 12 residues. The CDR3 sequence is CASSLGADTQYF. CDR3 DNA sequence: TGTGCCAGCAGCCTTGGGGCAGATACGCAGTATTTT.

With respect to this clonotype: In a library made to pick up alpha chains, this beta chain is a stray read with a size that means little. This chain joins TRBV20-1 and TRBJ2-7, with D perhaps TRBD2 (6 bases). Trimming removed 1 base at V and 2 bases at J, with 12 bases between. CDR1 and CDR2 from the germline V gene are DFQATT and SNEGSKA (reference sequence). This CDR3 has 14 amino acids. In DNA form, the CDR3 reads TGCAGTGCTAGAGGCGGCGCGGGAACCTACGAGCAGTACTTC. Protein sequence: CSARGGAGTYEQYF.

This clonotype occurred a few times. With the library built for alpha chains, this beta chain is off target and its frequency is not meaningful. The CDR3 DNA reads as TGTGCCAGCAGCTTAGAGGAGCGGGGATTCTACGAGCAGTACTTC. Protein product: CASSLEERGFYEQYF. This chain joins TRBV7-8 and TRBJ2-7; TRBD2 aligns across 7 bases. The CDR3 is 15 residues long. Germline V gene sequence: CDR1 SGHVS, CDR2 FQNEAQ. The trim removed 1 base at V and 3 bases at J, leaving 6 bases unmatched.

As regards this clonotype: This beta chain lies outside the target of a library built for alpha chains; its clone size means little. The chain employs TRBV7-2 and TRBJ2-3; TRBD2 agrees at 9 bases. The germline V gene has CDR1 SGHTA and CDR2 FQGNSA. The ends lost 1 base at V and 5 bases at J; junction bases unmatched: 10. The CDR3 runs to 17 residues. The CDR3 reads CASSLVGSGSSGDTQYF. The CDR3 DNA is TGTGCCAGCAGCTTAGTAGGTAGCGGGAGTTCGGGAGATACGCAGTATTTT.

This clonotype appeared a few times. Because the library targeted alpha chains, this beta chain is an off-target read whose size means little. The chain carries TRBV6-1 and TRBJ2-1; 12 nucleotides line up with TRBD2. The CDR3 consists of 16 residues. Germline CDR1 MNHNS, CDR2 SASEGT. The ends lost 2 bases at V and 3 bases at J; junction bases unmatched: 2. Here the CDR3 DNA reads TGTGCCAGCAGTGAACCTAGCGGGAGGGGCTACAATGAGCAGTTCTTC. Its translation: CASSEPSGRGYNEQFF.